The 31 T cell receptor beta chains presented below share a single source sample, sequenced in a study of control samples from healthy donors and cancer patients (TCRdb year 2020). The protocol used for the library was the immunoSEQ multiplex PCR assay. This immuneACCESS table, as held by TCRdb, lists in-frame sequences with V and J called but not all clones. Of the missing ones, under half trace to an unresolved V gene in checked studies; the others have no known cause. The sample data list about 130,000 clones, and about 93% of these were observed just once. 2% to 2.5% of the sample rests with the top ten. Sequencing input: blood. Receptor source: a man aged 18 to 30 in good health.

The chain links TRBV5-4 to TRBJ2-1; D perhaps matches TRBD2 (5 bases). Germline V CDR1 and CDR2: SGHNT, YYREEE (reference sequence). The CDR3 is made up of 13 amino acids. The V and J ends lost 4 bases and 8 bases respectively, with 13 bases between them. The CDR3 nucleotides are TGTGCCAGCAGCCCCCGGGGTAGGGATGAGCAGTTCTTC. This encodes CASSPRGRDEQFF.

This chain uses TRBV7-9 with TRBJ2-7; a possible D gene is TRBD1 (5 bases). V was shortened by 7 bases and J by 0 bases, with 10 bases between the two germline ends. The CDR3 loop spans 13 amino acids. Per the germline V gene, CDR1 is SEHNR and CDR2 is FQNEAQ (reference sequence). The CDR3 nucleotides are TGTGCCAGCATTGAGACAGCCTCCTACGAGCAGTACTTC. Translating it yields CASIETASYEQYF.

The rearrangement joins TRBV29-1 to TRBJ1-5; D possibly corresponds to TRBD1 (6 bases). This CDR3 has 14 residues. Germline V gives CDR1 SQVTM, CDR2 ANQGSEA. Trimming removed 4 bases at V and 3 bases at J, with 13 bases between. The chain's CDR3 is CSVALGAPNQPQHF. The CDR3, as DNA: TGCAGCGTTGCGCTGGGGGCGCCCAATCAGCCCCAGCATTTT.

This clone was observed once. The chain has TRBV9 and TRBJ2-2; D remains unclear. V lost 0 bases to trimming and J lost 7 bases, with 16 bases between them. The CDR3 has 16 amino acids. Germline assignment: CDR1 SGDLS and CDR2 YYNGEE. CDR3 nucleotides: TGTGCCAGCAGCGTAGCTTTACGTAACCCCTACGGGGAGCTGTTTTTT. Protein product: CASSVALRNPYGELFF.

This chain uses TRBV30 with TRBJ1-5; perhaps TRBD1 as D (5 bases). The ends were cut back, 2 bases at V and 0 bases at J, with 8 bases in the middle. Germline V gene lookup returns CDR1 GTSNPN and CDR2 SVGIG (reference sequence). The CDR3 consists of 14 residues. This chain's CDR3 is CAWSRGASNQPQHF. The CDR3 nucleotides are TGTGCCTGGAGTAGAGGGGCTAGCAATCAGCCCCAGCATTTT.

The gene calls are TRBV12-3 or TRBV12-4 and TRBJ1-2; D is unresolved. There are 11 residues in the CDR3. V lost 5 bases to trimming and J lost 4 bases, with 5 bases between them. The CDR3 protein is CASSQAYGYTF. The CDR3 bases are TGTGCCAGCAGTCAGGCCTATGGCTACACCTTC.

J is TRBJ2-2 and V is TRBV3-1 (or the pseudogene TRBV3-2); no clear D gene. Trimming shortened V by 4 bases and J by 7 bases, and 4 bases separated the two germline ends. Germline CDR1 and CDR2: LGHDT and YNNKEL (reference sequence). This CDR3 contains 11 residues. CDR3 region: CASSLLGELFF. DNA of the CDR3: TGTGCCAGCAGCCTCCTCGGGGAGCTGTTTTTT.

A few counts support this clone. This chain connects TRBV11-3 to TRBJ2-1, with D unclear. The germline V gene has CDR1 SGHNT and CDR2 YENEEA. This CDR3 has 12 amino acids. Trimming removed 5 bases at V and 8 bases at J, with 10 bases between. The CDR3 protein is CASSHLRDEQFF. Here the CDR3 DNA reads TGTGCCAGCAGCCACCTCAGAGATGAGCAGTTCTTC.

The V and J genes are TRBV6-5 and TRBJ2-5, with 9 bases fitting TRBD2. V lost 4 bases and J lost 5; bases outside the gene matches: 5. CDR1 is MNHEY and CDR2 is SVGAGI in the germline V gene. This CDR3 contains 14 residues. In DNA, the CDR3 is TGTGCCAGCAGTTTCTCTAGCGGGGACGAGACCCAGTACTTC. Translation gives CASSFSSGDETQYF.

The chain joins TRBV4-1 to TRBJ2-1, with TRBD2 matching 10 bases. CDR1 is MGHRA and CDR2 is YSYEKL in the germline V gene. V lost 5 bases, J lost 5 bases, and 18 bases stayed unmatched. This CDR3 comprises 19 residues. Here the CDR3 DNA reads TGCGCCAGCAGCGGGGGTAGTAGCGGGAGGAGGAGGATGAACAATGAGCAGTTCTTC. This codes for CASSGGSSGRRRMNNEQFF.

The chain couples TRBV11-2 to TRBJ2-3; 13 nucleotides match TRBD2. This CDR3 has 16 residues. Per germline, CDR1 SGHAT and CDR2 FQNNGV. J lost 4 bases, V lost 8 bases, and 9 bases had no gene match. CDR3 protein: CASLLAGGPSSDTQYF. CDR3 coding DNA: TGTGCCAGCTTACTAGCGGGAGGGCCATCGTCAGATACGCAGTATTTT.

This clone has a handful of counts. The V and J genes are TRBV5-1 and TRBJ2-4, with 7 bases lining up with TRBD1. This CDR3 has 14 amino acids. V shed 0 bases and J 8 bases; nucleotides not matched to a gene: 5. In germline, CDR1 is SGHRS, CDR2 YFSETQ. CDR3 in amino acids: CASSLAGGYDIQYF. CDR3 in DNA: TGCGCCAGCAGCTTGGCAGGGGGTTACGACATTCAGTACTTC.

This rearrangement joins TRBV5-8 to TRBJ1-5; 10 nucleotides line up with TRBD1. After removal of 5 bases from V and 8 bases from J, the junction contained 10 bases not matched to a gene. Germline lookup yields CDR1 SGHTS and CDR2 YDEGEE. This CDR3 has 15 amino acids. Here the CDR3 reads CASRKGTGDYEPQHF. CDR3 DNA: TGTGCCAGCAGGAAAGGGACAGGGGACTACGAGCCCCAGCATTTT.

The CDR3 DNA reads as TGTGCCAGCAGCTTAAGCTCTGGAAACACCATATATTTT. Its protein product is CASSLSSGNTIYF. The gene calls are TRBV7-2 and TRBJ1-3; D unresolved. CDR1 SGHTA and CDR2 FQGNSA come from the germline V gene. The CDR3 totals 13 residues. V was shortened by 2 bases and J by 0 bases, with 2 bases between the two germline ends.

The CDR3: CASSLTELTETQYF. CDR3 nucleotide sequence: TGTGCCAGCAGCTTGACAGAACTAACAGAGACCCAGTACTTC. The J gene is TRBJ2-5, the V gene TRBV5-4; no definite D call. This CDR3 region has 14 residues. Germline V lookup: CDR1 SGHNT, CDR2 YYREEE (reference sequence). Trimming left V 1 base short and J 4 bases short, with 11 bases between.

V gene TRBV6-5 combines with J gene TRBJ1-2; 7 positions agree with TRBD1. The trim removed 7 bases at V and 5 bases at J, leaving 7 bases unmatched. CDR3 length: 13 amino acids. Germline V CDR1 and CDR2: MNHEY, SVGAGI. CDR3 coding DNA: TGTGCCAGCAACCACAGGGGAAGTTATGGCTACACCTTC. Amino acids: CASNHRGSYGYTF.

The CDR3 bases are TGTGCCACCAAGGGACAGGGGATCCAAGAGACCCAGTACTTC. Its translation: CATKGQGIQETQYF. V is TRBV24-1 and J is TRBJ2-5; 10 positions agree with TRBD1. CDR1 and CDR2 from the germline V gene are KGHDR and SFDVKD. J lost 1 base, V lost 8 bases, and 3 bases had no gene match. The CDR3 contains 14 residues.

This rearrangement joins TRBV14 to TRBJ2-2; 8 bases agree with TRBD1. The CDR3 loop spans 15 amino acids. Germline V gene lookup returns CDR1 SGHDN and CDR2 FVKESK. J lost 4 bases, V lost 1 base, and 2 bases had no gene match. The CDR3 reads CASSQAQGATGELFF. In DNA, the CDR3 is TGTGCCAGCAGCCAAGCTCAGGGGGCCACCGGGGAGCTGTTTTTT.

The rearrangement uses TRBV3-1 (or the pseudogene TRBV3-2) and TRBJ1-1, with unresolved D. Germline CDR1 LGHDT, CDR2 YNNKEL (reference sequence). The CDR3 spans 15 residues. Trimming left V 4 bases short and J 7 bases short, with 19 bases between. CDR3 bases: TGTGCCAGCAGCCCCCATCTACCCACTTTGCGTGAAGCTTTCTTT. It translates to CASSPHLPTLREAFF.

The chain joins TRBV27 to TRBJ2-1, with 8 bases matching TRBD1. V shed 6 bases, J shed 6 bases, and the junction held 7 bases outside the gene matches. Germline CDR1 MNHEY, CDR2 SMNVEV (reference sequence). The CDR3 consists of 14 residues. In DNA, the CDR3 is TGTGCCAGCAGCCCCTTTACAGGGGGCAATGAGCAGTTCTTC. It yields the protein CASSPFTGGNEQFF.

A single count supports this clone. The chain employs TRBV6-2 or TRBV6-3 and TRBJ1-3; 7 bases agree with TRBD1. The CDR3 is 15 residues long. The germline CDR1 and CDR2 sequences are MNHEY and SVGEGT. V was clipped by 5 bases and J by 0 bases; unmatched bases: 4. The CDR3 sequence: CASSDRTGSGNTIYF. The CDR3 coding sequence is TGTGCCAGCAGTGACCGGACAGGCTCTGGAAACACCATATATTTT.

J is TRBJ2-5 and V is TRBV7-9; 8 bases match TRBD1. J was trimmed by 1 base and V by 2 bases; bases with no gene match: 3. Per the germline V gene, CDR1 is SEHNR and CDR2 is FQNEAQ (reference sequence). CDR3 length: 15 amino acids. CDR3: CASSLNRGSQETQYF. CDR3 coding DNA: TGTGCCAGCAGCTTAAACAGGGGGTCCCAAGAGACCCAGTACTTC.

The V gene is TRBV28, the J gene TRBJ2-2, with 11 bases lining up with TRBD2. J was trimmed by 1 base and V by 3 bases; bases with no gene match: 1. This CDR3 region has 16 residues. CDR1 MDHEN and CDR2 SYDVKM come from the germline V gene. CDR3 nucleotide sequence: TGTGCCAGCAGTTTTAGCGGGAGGGAGAACACCGGGGAGCTGTTTTTT. It specifies CASSFSGRENTGELFF.

Notes on this clone: The same CDR3 can be traced to other DNA sequences in this sample. The J gene is TRBJ1-1, the V gene TRBV3-1 (or the pseudogene TRBV3-2); D is perhaps TRBD1 (6 bases). CDR3 size: 14 residues. Germline V CDR1 and CDR2: LGHDT, YNNKEL (reference sequence). The V and J ends lost 4 bases and 10 bases respectively, with 19 bases between them. Here the CDR3 DNA reads TGTGCCAGCAGCCTATCCGGGGGCGGTCATGGAGCTTTCTTT. Encoded protein: CASSLSGGGHGAFF.

The gene calls are TRBV19 and TRBJ2-1, with TRBD1 matching over 9 bases. The CDR3 is made up of 15 amino acids. Germline CDR1 LNHDA, CDR2 SQIVND (reference sequence). Trimming took 9 bases from V and 6 from J; bases not matched to a gene: 12. CDR3 nucleotides: TGTGCCAGGACTCCCCCGGGACAGGGTGGCAATGAGCAGTTCTTC. Translating it yields CARTPPGQGGNEQFF.

V gene TRBV28 combines with J gene TRBJ1-5, with a possible D match to TRBD1 (5 bases). This CDR3 is built from 14 residues. The ends were cut back, 8 bases at V and 2 bases at J, with 13 bases in the middle. Germline-derived CDR1 and CDR2 are MDHEN and SYDVKM. CDR3 nucleotides: TGTGCCAGCGAAGGGGCGAGTCGCAATCAGCCCCAGCATTTT. It specifies CASEGASRNQPQHF.

The rearrangement joins TRBV4-3 to TRBJ2-3; 12 positions agree with TRBD2. Germline V gives CDR1 LGHNA, CDR2 YSLEER. The trim removed 4 bases at V and 6 bases at J, leaving 11 bases unmatched. There are 17 residues in the CDR3. This chain's CDR3 is CASSPPTETSGRDTQYF. The DNA of the CDR3 is TGCGCCAGCAGCCCCCCTACCGAAACTAGCGGGAGGGATACGCAGTATTTT.

The chain is built from TRBV15 and TRBJ2-2; D is unresolved. CDR1 is LNHNV and CDR2 is YYDKDF in the germline V gene (reference sequence). The CDR3 sequence is 13 residues long. V was clipped by 1 base and J by 1 base, with 1 base between them. CDR3 region: CATSRVNTGELFF. DNA for the CDR3: TGTGCCACCAGCAGAGTGAACACCGGGGAGCTGTTTTTT.

The chain recombines TRBV6-5 with TRBJ2-5, with D perhaps matching TRBD2 (6 bases). V was trimmed by 7 bases and J by 1 base, leaving 10 bases between them. Germline CDR1 reads MNHEY; CDR2 reads SVGAGI. This CDR3 has 13 residues. The CDR3 region is CASNRLVQETQYF. In nucleotides, the CDR3 is TGTGCCAGCAATCGACTAGTCCAAGAGACCCAGTACTTC.

V and J are TRBV30 and TRBJ2-3; the match to TRBD2 covers 8 bases. Trimming took 3 bases from V and 1 from J; bases not matched to a gene: 9. CDR3 length equals 16 residues. CDR1 and CDR2 (germline): GTSNPN, SVGIG (reference sequence). The CDR3 DNA sequence: TGTGCCTGGAGCCCCGGGAATAGCGGGGGCACAGATACGCAGTATTTT. Its translation is CAWSPGNSGGTDTQYF.

The V call is TRBV3-1 (or the pseudogene TRBV3-2), the J call TRBJ2-5, with 12 bases identical to TRBD2. The germline V gene encodes CDR1 LGHDT and CDR2 YNNKEL (reference sequence). J lost 12 bases, V lost 0 bases, and 5 bases had no gene match. CDR3 length: 14 residues. For the CDR3, the DNA is TGTGCCAGCAGCCAAGAAAGACTAGCGGGGGAAAAGTACTTC. It is translated as CASSQERLAGEKYF.